This T cell receptor beta chain appears in the sequencing data of a study of blood T cell repertoires in COVID-19. The wider study: The United States, Italy and Spain supplied acute and convalescent COVID-19 samples. Sample material is recorded as cDNA or gDNA derived from T cells, B-cell-depleted T cells, or PBMCs.

Under the authors' procedure: It was from reference gene primer amplification that nucleated cell counts were estimated. Method: immunoSEQ multiplex PCR; TCRdb's copy keeps in-frame clones and lacks some. Clone size and the V and J calls come from that table; the DNA yielded D and trimming. The data show 68,000 or so clones, approximately 90% seen once. The CDR3 spans 12 residues. Trimming stripped 5 bases from V and 4 bases from J, with 9 bases between. Germline CDR1 reads SNHLY; CDR2 reads FYNNEI. The sequence came from a woman aged 70-85 years with acute or convalescent COVID-19. The gene calls are TRBV2 and TRBJ2-7; possibly TRBD2 for D (6 bases). Sequenced: peripheral blood. The CDR3 nucleotides are TGTGCCAGCAGTCTCGCGGGGTACGAGCAGTACTTC. Translation: CASSLAGYEQYF.